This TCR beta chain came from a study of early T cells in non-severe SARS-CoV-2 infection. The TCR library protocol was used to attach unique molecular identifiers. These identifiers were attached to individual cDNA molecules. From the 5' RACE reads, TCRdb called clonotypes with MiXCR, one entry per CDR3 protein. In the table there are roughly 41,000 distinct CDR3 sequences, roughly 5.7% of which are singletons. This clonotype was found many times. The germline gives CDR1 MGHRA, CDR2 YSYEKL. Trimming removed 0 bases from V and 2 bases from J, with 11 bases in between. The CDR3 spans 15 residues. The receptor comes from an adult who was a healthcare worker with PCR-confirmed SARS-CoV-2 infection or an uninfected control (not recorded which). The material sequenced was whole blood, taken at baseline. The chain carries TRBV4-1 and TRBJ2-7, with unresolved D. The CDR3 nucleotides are TGCGCCAGCAGCCAAGAAGGAAGAAAGACCTACGAGCAGTACTTC. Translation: CASSQEGRKTYEQYF.